This T cell receptor beta chain was captured in a study of OX40 agonist ivuxolimab in advanced cancers. At the level of the study: The drug used for patients, ivuxolimab, was an agonistic anti-OX40 (CD134) antibody. The patients received ivuxolimab by intravenous route every 2 weeks at 0.01 to 10 mg/kg. Cohort: 65% to 90% men, mean age approximately 60, aged roughly 23 to 90.

Cycle 7 day 1, cycle 4 day 1, and baseline were the timepoints at which blood was sampled. Deletions cut 8 bases from V and 4 bases from J, with 20 bases between. CDR1 and CDR2 (germline): MNHEY, SVGAGI. The CDR3 is 15 amino acids. TCRdb's table, derived via immunoSEQ multiplex PCR, lists solely in-frame clones and lacks some. The data contain about 110,000 clones, approximately 90% of them singletons. The input for sequencing was CD4+ or CD8+ T cells sorted from blood, taken in a trial of the OX40 agonist ivuxolimab. The rearrangement joins TRBV6-5 to TRBJ1-1; the D is unclear. The clonotype comes from an adult with an advanced solid tumor such as melanoma, head and neck, liver or kidney cancer. The CDR3: CASYGLVGMTTEAFF. DNA for the CDR3: TGTGCCAGCTATGGCTTGGTGGGGATGACCACTGAAGCTTTCTTT.